Each of the 6 T cell receptor beta chains below was sequenced from the same sample in a study of CD8+ T cells in alopecia areata. Reverse transcription of extracted RNA yielded cDNA, which provided the sequencing template. Libraries were prepared by immunoSEQ multiplex PCR; TCRdb keeps only in-frame clonotypes and omits some of them. This table holds about 250,000 clones, 60% found once. The treatment: oral pan-JAK inhibitor, 5-10 mg twice daily. This sample comprised CD4+ T cells sorted from blood, obtained around week 54, from a patient treated with tofacitinib. The receptor set was obtained from a human donor with alopecia areata.

The genes are TRBV6-5 and TRBJ2-7; D perhaps matches TRBD1 (5 bases). V was clipped by 4 bases and J by 3 bases, with 7 bases between them. Germline assignment: CDR1 MNHEY and CDR2 SVGAGI. This CDR3 contains 12 residues. This CDR3 reads CASSSDSYEQYF. CDR3 sequence (DNA): TGTGCCAGCAGTTCCGACAGCTACGAGCAGTACTTC.

V and J are TRBV5-1 and TRBJ1-3; D ambiguous. Germline CDR1 reads SGHRS; CDR2 reads YFSETQ. The CDR3 extends over 14 amino acids. The V and J ends lost 3 bases and 4 bases respectively, with 11 bases between them. The CDR3 DNA reads as TGCGCCAGCAGCTCAGCAGTGTCCGGAAACACCATATATTTT. Its protein product is CASSSAVSGNTIYF.

This sequence joins TRBV5-4 and TRBJ2-2; tentatively, D is TRBD1 or TRBD2 (6 bases each). Germline-derived CDR1 and CDR2 are SGHNT and YYREEE (reference sequence). The CDR3 extends over 15 amino acids. V lost 5 bases, J lost 0 bases, and 11 bases lay in between. This chain's CDR3 is CASRGGTPNTGELFF. The CDR3 DNA sequence: TGTGCCAGCAGGGGCGGGACACCGAACACCGGGGAGCTGTTTTTT.

A remark on this clone: The same CDR3 also results from other DNA sequences found in this sample. The V and J genes are TRBV30 and TRBJ1-1; D gene ambiguous. The CDR3 is made up of 13 amino acids. Trimming removed 0 bases from V and 0 bases from J, with 5 bases in between. Germline CDR1 reads GTSNPN; CDR2 reads SVGIG (reference sequence). CDR3 region: CAWSVQLNTEAFF. The CDR3 nucleotides read TGTGCCTGGAGTGTGCAGCTGAACACTGAAGCTTTCTTT.

The chain employs TRBV4-1 and TRBJ1-1; maybe TRBD1 (5 bases). Trimming removed 1 base from V and 3 bases from J, with 15 bases in between. Germline CDR1 reads MGHRA; CDR2 reads YSYEKL. CDR3 size: 16 residues. CDR3 loop: CASSQAGIRVDTEAFF. CDR3 coding DNA: TGCGCCAGCAGCCAAGCAGGGATTCGGGTGGACACTGAAGCTTTCTTT.

This clone was observed a few times. The V gene is TRBV7-2, the J gene TRBJ2-2; no clear D gene. The V gene's germline CDR1 is SGHTA and CDR2 FQGNSA. Trimming cost V 0 bases and J 6 bases, with 11 bases left between them. The CDR3 runs 15 residues. The chain's CDR3 is CASSLAPVVSGELFF. CDR3 sequence (DNA): TGTGCCAGCAGCTTAGCCCCTGTGGTATCCGGGGAGCTGTTTTTT.